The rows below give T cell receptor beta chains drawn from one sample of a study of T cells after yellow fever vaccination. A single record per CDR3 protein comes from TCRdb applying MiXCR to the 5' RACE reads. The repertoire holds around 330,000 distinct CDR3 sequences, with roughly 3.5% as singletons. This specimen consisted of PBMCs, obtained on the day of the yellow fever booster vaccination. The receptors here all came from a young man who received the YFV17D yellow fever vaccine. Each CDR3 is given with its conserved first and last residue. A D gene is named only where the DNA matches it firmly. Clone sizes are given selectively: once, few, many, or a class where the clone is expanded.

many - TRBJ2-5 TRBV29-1 CSVEGGRTRVQYF TGCAGCGTTGAAGGGGGGAGAACCCGGGTCCAGTACTTC
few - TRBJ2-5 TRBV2 CASSEGYRVYDETQYF TGTGCCAGCAGTGAAGGATACAGGGTTTATGACGAGACCCAGTACTTC
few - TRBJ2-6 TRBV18 CASGALSGANVLTF TGTGCCAGCGGGGCCCTCTCTGGGGCCAACGTCCTGACTTTC
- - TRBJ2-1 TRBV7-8 CASRVLTAGANYNEQFF TGTGCCAGCCGGGTCCTTACTGCGGGGGCAAATTACAATGAGCAGTTCTTC
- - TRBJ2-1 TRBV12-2 CASRGAGEGEQFF TGTGCAAGTCGGGGGGCGGGGGAAGGTGAGCAGTTCTTC
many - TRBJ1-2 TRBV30 CAWSVHSRGYGGYTF TGTGCCTGGAGTGTACACAGTAGGGGGTACGGTGGCTACACCTTC
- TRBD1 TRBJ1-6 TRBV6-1 CASSEKGGGNSPLHF TGTGCCAGCAGTGAAAAAGGGGGCGGTAATTCACCCCTCCACTTT
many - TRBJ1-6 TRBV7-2 CASSLGSGTTSPLHF TGTGCCAGCAGCTTAGGCTCCGGGACTACTTCACCCCTCCACTTT
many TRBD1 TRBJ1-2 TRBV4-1 CASSQMGLDREANYGYTF TGCGCCAGCAGCCAAATGGGTCTGGACAGGGAGGCTAACTATGGCTACACCTTC
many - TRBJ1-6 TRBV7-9 CASSLAQGPGNSPLHF TGTGCCAGCAGCTTGGCCCAGGGCCCGGGTAATTCACCCCTCCACTTT
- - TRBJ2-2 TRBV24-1 CATSEAGDTGVLFF TGTGCCACCAGTGAGGCCGGGGACACCGGGGTGCTGTTTTTT
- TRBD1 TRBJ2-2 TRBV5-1 CASSLYSDRANTGELFF TGCGCCAGCAGCTTGTATAGTGACAGGGCGAACACCGGGGAGCTGTTTTTT
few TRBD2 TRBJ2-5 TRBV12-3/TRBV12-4 CASSFLAGEYQETQYF TGTGCCAGCAGTTTTCTGGCGGGGGAGTACCAAGAGACCCAGTACTTC
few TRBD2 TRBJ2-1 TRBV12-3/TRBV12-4 CASSLVSGGVGHEQFF TGTGCCAGCAGTTTGGTTAGCGGGGGGGTTGGGCATGAGCAGTTCTTC
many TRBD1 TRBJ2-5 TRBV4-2 CASSQAGQGQETQYF TGTGCCAGCAGCCAAGCGGGACAGGGGCAAGAGACCCAGTACTTC
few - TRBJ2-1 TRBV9 CASSPGVFEDEQFF TGTGCCAGCAGCCCGGGGGTCTTCGAAGATGAGCAGTTCTTC
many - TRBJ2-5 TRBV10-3 CATKVDSQETQYF TGTGCCACGAAGGTCGACAGCCAAGAGACCCAGTACTTC
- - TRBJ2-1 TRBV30 CAWSGADEQFF TGTGCCTGGAGTGGGGCGGATGAGCAGTTCTTC
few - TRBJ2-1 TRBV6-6 CASGSSSVYNEQFF TGTGCCAGCGGATCTTCTAGCGTCTACAATGAGCAGTTCTTC
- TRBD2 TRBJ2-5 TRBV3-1 CASSQDSLAGSQETQYF TGTGCCAGCAGCCAAGATAGCCTAGCGGGGTCCCAAGAGACCCAGTACTTC
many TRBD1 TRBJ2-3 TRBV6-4 CASSRTGTTDTQYF TGTGCCAGCAGTCGGACAGGCACCACAGATACGCAGTATTTT
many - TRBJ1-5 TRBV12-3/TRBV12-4 CASRGSDQPQHF TGTGCCAGCAGGGGAAGTGATCAGCCCCAGCATTTT
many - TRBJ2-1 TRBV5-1 CASSLGGFSYNEQFF TGCGCCAGCAGCTTGGGGGGTTTCTCCTACAATGAGCAGTTCTTC
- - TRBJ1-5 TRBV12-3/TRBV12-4 CASSKTGSNQPQHF TGTGCCAGCAGCAAGACGGGGAGCAATCAGCCCCAGCATTTT
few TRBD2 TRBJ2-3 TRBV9 CASSPGLAGVSSSTDTQYF TGTGCCAGCAGCCCGGGACTAGCGGGGGTTTCTTCTAGCACAGATACGCAGTATTTT
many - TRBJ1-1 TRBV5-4 CASTYGGAAEAFF TGTGCCAGCACCTACGGGGGGGCCGCTGAAGCTTTCTTT
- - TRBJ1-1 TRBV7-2 CASSSGSYTEAFF TGTGCCAGCAGCTCAGGGTCGTACACTGAAGCTTTCTTT
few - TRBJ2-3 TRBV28 CASPDTQYF TGTGCCAGCCCGGATACGCAGTATTTT
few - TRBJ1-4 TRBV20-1 CSASLRESTNEKLFF TGCAGTGCTAGCCTTCGGGAATCAACTAATGAAAAACTGTTTTTT
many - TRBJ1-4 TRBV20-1 CSAMDQMGEKLFF TGCAGTGCCATGGACCAGATGGGGGAAAAACTGTTTTTT
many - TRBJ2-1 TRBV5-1 CASSRGGRDPPQNEQFF TGCGCCAGCAGCAGAGGAGGCAGGGACCCCCCGCAGAATGAGCAGTTCTTC
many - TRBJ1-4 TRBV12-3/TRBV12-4 CASSPFDSKPFF TGTGCCAGCAGTCCTTTTGACAGCAAACCTTTTTTT
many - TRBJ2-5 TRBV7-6 CASSPSRTVQETQYF TGTGCCAGCAGCCCCTCTAGGACAGTTCAAGAGACCCAGTACTTC
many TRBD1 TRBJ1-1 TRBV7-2 CASRTDGGGSNTEAFF TGTGCCAGCAGAACGGACGGAGGGGGCTCGAACACTGAAGCTTTCTTT
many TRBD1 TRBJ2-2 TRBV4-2 CASSQEVGQLHYTGELFF TGTGCCAGCAGCCAAGAGGTGGGACAGCTCCACTACACCGGGGAGCTGTTTTTT
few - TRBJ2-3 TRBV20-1 CSARWEGTDTQYF TGCAGTGCTAGATGGGAGGGCACAGATACGCAGTATTTT
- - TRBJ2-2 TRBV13 CASSSWTATGELFF TGTGCCAGCAGCTCGTGGACGGCCACCGGGGAGCTGTTTTTT
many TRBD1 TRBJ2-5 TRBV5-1 CASTSGPQGKTQYF TGCGCCAGCACCTCTGGACCACAGGGGAAGACCCAGTACTTC
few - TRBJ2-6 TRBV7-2 CASRIPLSGANVLTF TGTGCCAGCAGAATCCCCCTCTCTGGGGCCAACGTCCTGACTTTC
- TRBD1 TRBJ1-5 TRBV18 CASSPPGTGNQPQHF TGTGCCAGCTCACCACCCGGGACAGGGAATCAGCCCCAGCATTTT
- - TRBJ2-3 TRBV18 CASSPPDNTDTQYF TGTGCCAGCTCACCCCCCGACAACACAGATACGCAGTATTTT
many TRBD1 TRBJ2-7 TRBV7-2 CASSMSRQGAVEQYF TGTGCCAGCAGCATGAGCCGACAGGGGGCTGTCGAGCAGTACTTC
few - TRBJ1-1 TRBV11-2 CASSRGGYTEAFF TGTGCCAGCAGCCGAGGGGGTTACACTGAAGCTTTCTTT
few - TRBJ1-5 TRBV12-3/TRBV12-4 CASSLSNFNQPQHF TGTGCCAGCAGTTTAAGTAACTTTAATCAGCCCCAGCATTTT
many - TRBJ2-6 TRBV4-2 CASSSRGPSGANVLTF TGTGCCAGCAGCTCAAGAGGCCCGTCTGGGGCCAACGTCCTGACTTTC
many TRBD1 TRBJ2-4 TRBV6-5 CASSLKSRDRGQNIQYF TGTGCCAGCAGCCTCAAAAGCCGGGACAGGGGCCAGAACATTCAGTACTTC
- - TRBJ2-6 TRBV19 CASSIQGTRANVLTF TGTGCCAGTAGTATACAAGGGACCCGGGCCAACGTCCTGACTTTC
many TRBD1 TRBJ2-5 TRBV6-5 CASSYSPYRGRETQYF TGTGCCAGCAGTTACTCGCCCTACAGGGGACGGGAGACCCAGTACTTC
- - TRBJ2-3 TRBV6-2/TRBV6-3 CASSYSSRGSTDTQYF TGTGCCAGCAGTTACTCATCGAGGGGCAGCACAGATACGCAGTATTTT
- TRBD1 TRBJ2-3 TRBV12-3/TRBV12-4 CASSLGEQGADTQYF TGTGCCAGCAGCCTTGGGGAACAGGGGGCGGATACGCAGTATTTT
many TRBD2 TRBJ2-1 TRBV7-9 CASSYPRLAGVSYNEQFF TGTGCCAGCAGCTACCCGAGACTAGCGGGGGTCTCCTACAATGAGCAGTTCTTC
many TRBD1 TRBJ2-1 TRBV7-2 CASSLGDRDFDEQFF TGTGCCAGCAGCTTGGGGGACAGGGATTTCGATGAGCAGTTCTTC
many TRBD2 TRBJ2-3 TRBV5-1 CASSLDPGGISDTQYF TGCGCCAGCAGCTTGGATCCGGGGGGAATTTCAGATACGCAGTATTTT
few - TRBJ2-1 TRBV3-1 CASSQAWNPNEQFF TGTGCCAGCAGCCAAGCCTGGAACCCTAATGAGCAGTTCTTC
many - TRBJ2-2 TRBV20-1 CSATPLGGANTGELFF TGCAGTGCTACCCCGCTAGGAGGGGCCAACACCGGGGAGCTGTTTTTT